This T cell receptor (beta chain) was profiled in a study of PD-L1 blockade in urothelial cancer. Study information: Most of the roughly 29 patients were men whose urothelial cancer was bladder-origin. Blood analysis occurred 3 weeks (second dose) and 6 weeks after treatment start.

The CDR3 contains 11 residues. V lost 5 bases, J lost 6 bases, and 7 bases lay in between. Germline CDR1 DFQATT, CDR2 SNEGSKA (reference sequence). Spiking each PCR with synthetic TCR analog templates was performed. Clones were sequenced by immunoSEQ multiplex PCR, and TCRdb holds only the in-frame ones, with some missing. Of under 95,000 clones listed, around 85% are singletons. Time point given: pretreatment peripheral blood. The chain recombines TRBV20-1 with TRBJ2-2; perhaps TRBD2 as D (5 bases). Sequenced here: PBMCs, sampled around atezolizumab (anti-PD-L1) treatment. The TCR sequence derives from a man in his sixties with urothelial cancer. This CDR3 reads CSARAAGELFF. DNA for the CDR3: TGCAGTGCTCGAGCGGCCGGGGAGCTGTTTTTT.